This entry features one T cell receptor (beta chain) sequence. The target antigen is unknown. Patients having uncontrolled infection, another autoimmune disease, pregnancy or lactation were not included. The sample is drawn from a study of T cells in Graves' hyperthyroidism and ophthalmopathy. Study-level findings and limits: Among thyroid clonotypes expanded above 0.001, most also appeared in blood. It was a median 6.5 months before onset that the model predicted ophthalmopathy.

Amplified regions were TCR beta CDR3 sequences from RNA transcripts. The TCR CDR3 first-round RT-PCR relied on the HTBI primer set. TCRdb independently ran MiXCR on the multiplex PCR reads; one entry per CDR3 protein. The table records about 610,000 distinct CDR3 sequences, 14% to 15% of them present only once. This TCR came from a woman aged 40 to 50 with Graves' ophthalmopathy. The sequencing sample was made of blood.

The CDR3 is CASSLQGGNSQPQHF. Here the CDR3 DNA reads TGCGCCAGCAGCTTGCAAGGAGGCAACAGTCAGCCCCAGCATTTT. The genes are TRBV5-1 and TRBJ1-5; D gene uncertain. CDR1 SGHRS and CDR2 YFSETQ come from the germline V gene. The CDR3 extends over 15 amino acids. Trimming left V 1 base short and J 6 bases short, with 14 bases between.